This T cell receptor beta chain was found in a study of blood T cell repertoires in COVID-19. This CDR3 region has 14 residues. V dropped 5 bases and J dropped 4; count of bases not matched to a gene: 4. In germline, CDR1 is SEHNR, CDR2 FQNEAQ (reference sequence). Sequencing used immunoSEQ multiplex PCR; TCRdb keeps in-frame clones, though not all of them. This sample carries some 200,000 clones, roughly nine tenths of them seen once, and the ten largest clones take over 2%. The table lists this clone with a count of one. The clonotype was recovered from a woman aged 50 to 60 with acute or convalescent COVID-19. The sequencing input was peripheral blood. This sequence joins TRBV7-9 and TRBJ2-7; 11 nucleotides line up with TRBD2. The chain's CDR3 is CASSRLAGFYEQYF. For the CDR3, the DNA is TGTGCCAGCAGCCGACTAGCGGGGTTTTACGAGCAGTACTTC.